The 2 T cell receptor beta chains reported below all come from one sample, sequenced in a study of cytomegalovirus exposure and HLA in healthy donors. The PCR employed 60 Vbeta primers together with 13 Jbeta primers. The repertoire was sequenced with immunoSEQ multiplex PCR; TCRdb's copy has only in-frame clones and lacks some. This sample's table has about 120,000 clones. The sample comprised PBMCs. These receptors were taken from a man aged 35 to 55 in good health and CMV-seropositive.

The chain uses TRBV19 and TRBJ2-2; 12 bases are shared with TRBD2. Losses at the gene ends were 7 bases for V and 6 bases for J; bases not matched to a gene: 6. The CDR3 sequence is 15 residues long. Looked up from germline, CDR1 is LNHDA and CDR2 is SQIVND (reference sequence). The CDR3 sequence: CASNFASGRAGELFF. In nucleotides, the CDR3 is TGTGCCAGTAACTTCGCTAGCGGGAGGGCCGGGGAGCTGTTTTTT.

V and J are TRBV5-5 and TRBJ2-7; 12 nucleotides line up with TRBD2. This CDR3 contains 14 residues. Germline V CDR1 and CDR2: SGHKS, YYEKEE (reference sequence). Unmatched junction bases numbered 3, after V lost 2 bases and J lost 6 bases. The CDR3 sequence is CASSLPGLAGEQYF. The CDR3 DNA reads as TGTGCCAGCAGCTTACCGGGACTAGCGGGCGAGCAGTACTTC.